A single sample is the source of the 23 T cell receptor beta chains below, sequenced in a study of T cells in Graves' hyperthyroidism and ophthalmopathy. TCR beta CDR3 region amplification was performed from RNA transcripts. TCR CDR3 regions were first amplified by RT-PCR with HTBI primers. TCRdb ran MiXCR on the multiplex PCR reads and lists one entry per CDR3 protein. Here the sample spans around 800,000 distinct CDR3 sequences, approximately 40% being singletons. The source material was blood. These receptors were collected from a man aged 18 to 29 with Graves' hyperthyroidism.

This clonotype was recorded at least ten times. The chain combines TRBV19 with TRBJ1-6, with 7 bases fitting TRBD1. The CDR3 is 16 amino acids. V lost 5 bases and J lost 9; bases outside the gene matches: 13. Germline V gives CDR1 LNHDA, CDR2 SQIVND (reference sequence). CDR3 nucleotides: TGTGCCAGTAGTGAATCCGGACAGGCCGCGAGTTCACCCCTCCACTTT. Residues: CASSESGQAASSPLHF. Using reference TRBV19 and TRBJ1-6 for the parts outside the CDR3, the full variable domain is DGGITQSPKYLFRKEGQNVTLSCEQNLNHDAMYWYRQDPGQGLRLIYYSQIVNDFQKGDIAEGYSVSREKKESFPLTVTSAQKNPTAFYLCASSESGQAASSPLHFGNGTRLTVT.

CDR3 sequence reads: CSAFTGTGPHEQYF. In nucleotides, the CDR3 is TGCAGTGCTTTTACCGGGACAGGGCCCCACGAGCAGTACTTC. The chain uses TRBV20-1 and TRBJ2-7, with TRBD1 identical over 9 bases. The germline gives CDR1 DFQATT, CDR2 SNEGSKA (reference sequence). The CDR3 consists of 14 residues. Germline trimming cut 5 bases from V and 5 bases from J; bases unmatched to any gene: 10.

This clonotype was detected ten times or more. The chain carries TRBV10-3 and TRBJ2-5, with TRBD1 matching over 8 bases. The CDR3 runs 12 residues. V dropped 10 bases and J dropped 3; count of bases not matched to a gene: 4. CDR1 and CDR2 from the germline V gene are ENHRY and SYGVKD. The DNA of the CDR3 is TGTGCCACCCAGACAGGGGAAGAGACCCAGTACTTC. This sequence encodes CATQTGEETQYF.

This chain joins TRBV7-2 and TRBJ2-5; TRBD2 agrees at 8 bases. Germline-derived CDR1 and CDR2 are SGHTA and FQGNSA. Trimming took 5 bases from V and 0 from J; bases not matched to a gene: 11. The CDR3 consists of 17 residues. The CDR3 DNA reads TGTGCCAGCAGCCAAGCTTCGGCTAGCGGGTACCAAGAGACCCAGTACTTC. Residues: CASSQASASGYQETQYF.

This clonotype was counted many times. The genes are TRBV9 and TRBJ2-7, with D possibly called TRBD1 or TRBD2 (5 bases each). Germline V gene lookup returns CDR1 SGDLS and CDR2 YYNGEE. V lost 0 bases and J 6 bases, leaving 13 bases between the germline ends. The CDR3 covers 14 residues. In DNA, the CDR3 is TGTGCCAGCAGCGTAGGGGGGAGTACTGGCGAGCAGTACTTC. Protein: CASSVGGSTGEQYF.

This chain links TRBV10-3 with TRBJ2-7, with D unclear. The CDR3 is made up of 12 amino acids. Trimming cost V 10 bases and J 3 bases, with 13 bases left between them. Germline V lookup: CDR1 ENHRY, CDR2 SYGVKD. The CDR3 spells CATALESYEQYF. In nucleotides, the CDR3 is TGTGCCACCGCTCTTGAGAGCTACGAGCAGTACTTC.

This chain uses TRBV19 with TRBJ2-2; unclear D gene. Germline lookup yields CDR1 LNHDA and CDR2 SQIVND (reference sequence). Trimming cost V 9 bases and J 8 bases, with 34 bases left between them. The CDR3 extends over 19 amino acids. The DNA for the CDR3 is TGTGCCAGCAGTGTACCCTTAGGTCCTATACATCAACTCTCAGGGGAGCTGTTTTTT. Amino acid sequence: CASSVPLGPIHQLSGELFF.

With respect to this clonotype: A much bigger clone sits one base away, suggesting this may be a read error. The chain recombines TRBV20-1 with TRBJ2-7; D is perhaps TRBD2 (5 bases). Germline values: CDR1 DFQATT, CDR2 SNEGSKA (reference sequence). Trimming left V 3 bases short and J 6 bases short, with 9 bases between. The length of the CDR3 is 11 residues. CDR3 sequence: CSASHGIEQYF. The CDR3 DNA reads TGCAGTGCTAGTCACGGGATCGAGCAGTACTTC.

This sequence joins TRBV6-5 and TRBJ2-5; D possibly matches TRBD1 or TRBD2 (5 bases each). Germline-derived CDR1 and CDR2 are MNHEY and SVGAGI. This CDR3 has 14 residues. With 0 bases removed from V and 4 bases from J, the gap between germline ends came to 9 bases. The CDR3 bases are TGTGCCAGCAGTTACTCGCCGGGACGAGAGACCCAGTACTTC. Translation: CASSYSPGRETQYF.

This clonotype was seen many times. The rearrangement links TRBV7-9 to TRBJ2-7; D may be TRBD1 (5 bases). CDR3 size: 13 residues. V lost 3 bases and J lost 3, with 9 bases in between. Germline CDR1 and CDR2: SEHNR and FQNEAQ (reference sequence). CDR3 bases: TGTGCCAGCAGCTTGCCAGGGTTCTACGAGCAGTACTTC. Its protein is CASSLPGFYEQYF.

A few counts support this clonotype. The J gene is TRBJ1-4, the V gene TRBV6-4, with D unresolved. CDR3 length: 15 amino acids. Trimming stripped 0 bases from V and 8 bases from J, with 13 bases between. The germline CDR1 and CDR2 sequences are MRHNA and SNTAGT. This chain's CDR3 is CASSDSNRPGEKLFF. The CDR3, as DNA: TGTGCCAGCAGTGACTCGAACCGGCCCGGCGAAAAACTGTTTTTT.

The chain joins TRBV20-1 to TRBJ2-2; D is possibly TRBD1 (5 bases). Deletions cut 5 bases from V and 1 base from J, with 17 bases between. The CDR3 loop spans 16 amino acids. The germline V gene has CDR1 DFQATT and CDR2 SNEGSKA (reference sequence). The CDR3 sequence: CSAREQWGRNTGELFF. CDR3 nucleotides: TGCAGTGCTCGCGAACAGTGGGGCAGGAACACCGGGGAGCTGTTTTTT.

This chain uses TRBV7-2 with TRBJ2-7; D call uncertain. The CDR3 is 16 residues long. The V gene's germline CDR1 is SGHTA and CDR2 FQGNSA. V was shortened by 5 bases and J by 7 bases, with 24 bases between the two germline ends. The CDR3, as DNA: TGTGCCAGCAGCACGATAGGGTCATCCGGCTTGAGGGAGCAGTACTTC. It translates to CASSTIGSSGLREQYF.

CDR3 in amino acids: CAISVEGGPYEQYF. The CDR3 DNA follows: TGTGCCATCAGTGTTGAGGGAGGCCCCTACGAGCAGTACTTC. The rearrangement links TRBV10-3 to TRBJ2-7, with D tentatively TRBD2 (6 bases). Trimming shortened V by 4 bases and J by 2 bases, and 12 bases separated the two germline ends. The CDR3 covers 14 residues. Germline V gives CDR1 ENHRY, CDR2 SYGVKD.

The V and J genes are TRBV2 and TRBJ2-5; 9 bases map to TRBD2. The CDR3 consists of 17 residues. Germline loops: CDR1 SNHLY, CDR2 FYNNEI. With 6 bases clipped from V and 3 bases from J, the junction kept 14 bases outside the gene matches. The DNA of the CDR3 is TGTGCCAGCAGCTTGGGCCCTGTCCTAGCGGGGAAAGAGACCCAGTACTTC. Translated, it gives CASSLGPVLAGKETQYF.

This chain connects TRBV29-1 to TRBJ1-1, with TRBD1 matching over 9 bases. Per the germline V gene, CDR1 is SQVTM and CDR2 is ANQGSEA. The CDR3 covers 15 residues. Losses at the gene ends were 5 bases for V and 8 bases for J; bases not matched to a gene: 15. The CDR3 is CSVTPGQGLLVEAFF. The CDR3 nucleotides are TGCAGCGTTACCCCTGGACAGGGGCTGTTGGTGGAAGCTTTCTTT.

The chain links TRBV10-3 to TRBJ1-5; 7 bases align to TRBD1. This CDR3 is built from 15 residues. Germline CDR1 and CDR2: ENHRY and SYGVKD. V lost 4 bases, J lost 0 bases, and 3 bases stayed unmatched. CDR3 residues: CAISGGQFSNQPQHF. The CDR3, as DNA: TGTGCCATCAGTGGGGGACAGTTTAGCAATCAGCCCCAGCATTTT.

This clonotype was observed a single time. Sequence at one end of the junction differs from germline and may be a read error. The chain recombines TRBV29-1 with TRBJ2-7, with D possibly being TRBD2 (6 bases). The CDR3 length is 15 residues. CDR1 SQVTM and CDR2 ANQGSEA come from the germline V gene. The chain's CDR3 is CGVEYNRGIIYEQYF. The CDR3 DNA sequence: TGCGGCGTTGAATATAATCGGGGGATTATTTACGAGCAGTACTTC.

This sequence joins TRBV29-1 and TRBJ1-2; 8 nucleotides line up with TRBD1. Germline CDR1 SQVTM, CDR2 ANQGSEA. V lost 8 bases, J lost 8 bases, and 7 bases stayed unmatched. The CDR3 runs 11 residues. The CDR3 DNA reads TGCAGCAGTGAAGGGGACAGGGGCTACACCTTC. It translates to CSSEGDRGYTF.

Points on this clonotype: A much bigger clone sits one base away, suggesting this may be a read error. This chain uses TRBV3-1 with TRBJ2-7, with 8 bases identical to TRBD2. This CDR3 spans 12 amino acids. The V gene's germline CDR1 is LGHDT and CDR2 YNNKEL (reference sequence). Trimming took 5 bases from V and 6 from J; bases not matched to a gene: 3. The CDR3 protein is CASSSTSAEQYF. The DNA of the CDR3 is TGTGCCAGCAGCTCGACTAGCGCCGAGCAGTACTTC.

The chain joins TRBV7-2 to TRBJ1-5; the D gene is possibly TRBD1 (6 bases). This CDR3 is 14 amino acids long. Trimming cost V 5 bases and J 10 bases, with 18 bases left between them. Germline V gives CDR1 SGHTA, CDR2 FQGNSA. The DNA for the CDR3 is TGTGCCAGCAGCCTACTGACAGGCTCTGGACCCCAGCATTTT. Its protein is CASSLLTGSGPQHF.

About this clonotype: This could be a read error, since a much larger clone is one nucleotide away. The V and J genes are TRBV9 and TRBJ2-5; D ambiguous. The CDR3 covers 14 residues. Germline CDR1 SGDLS, CDR2 YYNGEE. CDR3 coding DNA: TGTGCCGGCAGCGCACCTGACCGGAAAGAGACCCAGTACTTC. Its translation is CAGSAPDRKETQYF.

V gene TRBV7-6 combines with J gene TRBJ1-2; D possibly corresponds to TRBD1 (6 bases). Per germline, CDR1 SGHVS and CDR2 FNYEAQ. V was clipped by 5 bases and J by 4 bases, with 20 bases between them. The CDR3 consists of 16 residues. The CDR3 DNA sequence: TGTGCCAGCAGCGTTGAAAGAGGGGGAGCGGCCTATGGCTACACCTTC. Protein: CASSVERGGAAYGYTF.